This is a list of T cell receptor beta chains from one sample in a study of CD8+CD57+ T cells in acquired aplastic anemia. TCRdb passed the reads through MiXCR, listing each CDR3 protein once. The data contain over 150,000 distinct CDR3 sequences, roughly 48% of them seen just once; the ten biggest clones take up roughly 3.1%. Sequenced sample: sorted CD4+, CD8+, or CD8+CD57+ T cells (not recorded which) from PBMCs. The source is a human donor with aplastic anemia. CDR3s include the opening cysteine and the closing phenylalanine or tryptophan. Each record gives: CDR3 protein, CDR3 DNA, clone size, J gene, D gene, V gene. D genes are given only for firm matches. Some rows mark clone size as missing; the rest say once, few, many or name a class of expanded clone.

CASSRTVSSYEQYF TGTGCCAGCAGTCGGACGGTAAGCTCCTACGAGCAGTACTTC many TRBJ2-7 - TRBV6-1
CASSRPDRGKKAFF TGCGCCAGCAGCCGGCCAGACAGGGGCAAGAAAGCTTTCTTT - TRBJ1-1 TRBD1 TRBV4-1
CATSDGTGVTDTQYF TGTGCCACCAGTGATGGGACAGGGGTCACAGATACGCAGTATTTT - TRBJ2-3 TRBD1 TRBV24-1
CASSSTSVYEQYF TGTGCCAGCAGCTCGACTAGCGTCTACGAGCAGTACTTC - TRBJ2-7 TRBD2 TRBV7-9
CSAAGKGEQYF TGCAGTGCGGCAGGGAAGGGCGAGCAGTACTTC many TRBJ2-7 - TRBV20-1
CASSSNPNSGGLYNEQFF TGCGCCAGCAGCTCAAACCCGAATTCAGGAGGGCTCTACAATGAGCAGTTCTTC few TRBJ2-1 - TRBV5-1
CSATTGSTEAFF TGCAGTGCTACGACAGGGAGCACTGAAGCTTTCTTT many TRBJ1-1 TRBD1 TRBV20-1
CASSIGVGLIYEQYF TGTGCCAGTAGTATTGGAGTTGGACTCATATACGAGCAGTACTTC - TRBJ2-7 - TRBV19
CATSDPMTLTTYNEQFF TGTGCCACCAGTGATCCTATGACCCTCACCACCTACAATGAGCAGTTCTTC many TRBJ2-1 - TRBV24-1
CASSLWGQGAENLFF TGTGCCAGCAGTTTATGGGGACAGGGAGCTGAAAATCTGTTTTTT - TRBJ1-4 TRBD1 TRBV27
CASSQGRHSELFF TGCGCCAGCAGCCAAGGGAGGCACTCGGAGCTGTTTTTT many TRBJ2-2 - TRBV4-3
CASSFDRGEHNEQFF TGTGCCAGCAGCTTCGACAGGGGGGAACACAATGAGCAGTTCTTC many TRBJ2-1 TRBD1 TRBV7-2
CATKYRGSYEQYF TGTGCCACCAAGTACAGGGGTTCCTACGAGCAGTACTTC few TRBJ2-7 TRBD1 TRBV2
CATSREAGGISPLHF TGTGCCACCAGCAGAGAGGCAGGGGGCATTTCACCCCTCCACTTT - TRBJ1-6 TRBD1 TRBV15
CSAPGRTVRTDTQYF TGCAGTGCTCCCGGACGGACCGTAAGGACAGATACGCAGTATTTT many TRBJ2-3 - TRBV20-1
CSATRDGTKTQYF TGCAGTGCTACCCGGGACGGAACAAAGACCCAGTACTTC - TRBJ2-5 - TRBV20-1
CASRLGLAGNSEQFF TGCGCCAGCAGATTGGGACTAGCGGGAAACAGTGAGCAGTTCTTC many TRBJ2-1 TRBD2 TRBV5-1
CASAPGNYGYTF TGTGCTAGTGCCCCGGGTAACTATGGCTACACCTTC many TRBJ1-2 - TRBV12-5